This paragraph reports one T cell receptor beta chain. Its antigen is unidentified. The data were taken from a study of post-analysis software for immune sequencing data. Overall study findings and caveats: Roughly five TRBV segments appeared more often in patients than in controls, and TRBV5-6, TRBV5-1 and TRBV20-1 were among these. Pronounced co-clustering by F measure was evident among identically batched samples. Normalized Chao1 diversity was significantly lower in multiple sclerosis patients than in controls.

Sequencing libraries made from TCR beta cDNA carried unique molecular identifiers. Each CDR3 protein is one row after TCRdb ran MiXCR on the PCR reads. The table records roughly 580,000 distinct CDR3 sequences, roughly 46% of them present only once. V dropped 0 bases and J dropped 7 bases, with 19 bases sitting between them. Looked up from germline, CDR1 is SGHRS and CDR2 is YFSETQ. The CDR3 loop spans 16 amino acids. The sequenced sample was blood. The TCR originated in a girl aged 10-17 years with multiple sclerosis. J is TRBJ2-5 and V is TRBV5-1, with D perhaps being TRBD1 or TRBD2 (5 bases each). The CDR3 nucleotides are TGCGCCAGCAGCTTGGAATCCGGGGCGGAACATGGGACCCAGTACTTC. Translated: CASSLESGAEHGTQYF.